The 20 T cell receptor beta chains below come from one sample, sequenced in a study of blood T cell repertoires in COVID-19. This table comes from immunoSEQ multiplex PCR, and its TCRdb copy is limited to in-frame clones, with some not included. The table shows 25,000 to 30,000 clones, with 89% occurring only once. Sequencing input: peripheral blood. The source of these receptors is a human donor in a cohort sampled during active COVID-19.

The J gene is TRBJ2-7, the V gene TRBV7-2, with D perhaps TRBD1 (6 bases). This CDR3 is 14 amino acids long. The germline gives CDR1 SGHTA, CDR2 FQGNSA. V was pared by 1 base and J by 5 bases, with 12 bases between. The CDR3: CASSLGQGNNEQYF. CDR3 DNA sequence: TGTGCCAGCAGCTTAGGTCAGGGGAATAACGAGCAGTACTTC.

A few counts support this clone. The V and J genes are TRBV12-3 or TRBV12-4 and TRBJ1-1; 7 bases align to TRBD1. The ends lost 5 bases at V and 4 bases at J; junction bases unmatched: 4. The CDR3 spans 13 residues. In nucleotides, the CDR3 is TGTGCCAGCAGTGTCGCAGGGGGCACTGAAGCTTTCTTT. Encoded protein: CASSVAGGTEAFF.

The chain has TRBV18 and TRBJ1-1; no clear D. The CDR3 is 15 residues long. Trimming cost V 6 bases and J 2 bases, with 16 bases left between them. CDR1 and CDR2 (germline): KGHSH, LQKENI. CDR3 in DNA: TGTGCCAGCTCGCCTAAGGCGGGATCTAACACTGAAGCTTTCTTT. Amino acids: CASSPKAGSNTEAFF.

The chain uses TRBV6-1 and TRBJ1-5; no clear D. The ends were cut back, 2 bases at V and 8 bases at J, with 13 bases in the middle. There are 14 residues in the CDR3. Germline CDR1 and CDR2: MNHNS and SASEGT. CDR3 nucleotide sequence: TGTGCCAGCAGTGAAAACACCGTCGGGGAGCCCCAGCATTTT. The encoded protein is CASSENTVGEPQHF.

V is TRBV11-2 and J is TRBJ2-5; 10 nucleotides agree with TRBD2. The germline V gene encodes CDR1 SGHAT and CDR2 FQNNGV. The CDR3 sequence is 16 residues long. The J segment lost 3 bases and the V segment lost 5 bases, leaving 9 bases of the junction unmatched. CDR3 in DNA: TGTGCCAGCAGCACTATGTGGAGCGGGGGGGAAGAGACCCAGTACTTC. Translated: CASSTMWSGGEETQYF.

V and J are TRBV5-6 and TRBJ2-3, with 11 positions matching TRBD1. J lost 6 bases, V lost 2 bases, and 5 bases had no gene match. The germline V gene encodes CDR1 SGHDT and CDR2 YYEEEE. The CDR3 is made up of 15 amino acids. The CDR3 DNA reads TGTGCCAGCAGCTTTGGGACAGGGGGACAGGATACGCAGTATTTT. Its translation is CASSFGTGGQDTQYF.

This clone was detected a few times. V and J are TRBV4-1 and TRBJ1-1, with a possible D match to TRBD1 (5 bases). CDR3 size: 16 residues. Trimming shortened V by 2 bases and J by 0 bases, and 13 bases separated the two germline ends. CDR1 and CDR2 (germline): MGHRA, YSYEKL. The CDR3 here is CASSQPLRGMNTEAFF. CDR3 sequence (DNA): TGCGCCAGCAGCCAACCTCTCCGGGGGATGAACACTGAAGCTTTCTTT.

As DNA, the CDR3 is TGTGCCAGCAGCCCCGGGGGGGCGGGTCGCAATCAGCCCCAGCATTTT. This sequence encodes CASSPGGAGRNQPQHF. The J gene is TRBJ1-5, the V gene TRBV7-9; tentative D call: TRBD1 (6 bases). Deletions cut 5 bases from V and 2 bases from J, with 16 bases between. Germline values: CDR1 SEHNR, CDR2 FQNEAQ (reference sequence). This CDR3 is 16 amino acids long.

V usage is TRBV19 and J usage is TRBJ1-1; TRBD1 is a possible D gene (6 bases). The CDR3 extends over 14 amino acids. The germline V gene encodes CDR1 LNHDA and CDR2 SQIVND (reference sequence). V was pared by 3 bases and J by 3 bases, with 11 bases between. The CDR3 here is CASSILQGHTEAFF. The DNA for the CDR3 is TGTGCCAGTAGTATTTTGCAGGGGCACACTGAAGCTTTCTTT.

In its sample, this clone was seen a few times. The chain uses TRBV4-1 and TRBJ2-7; no clear D. Germline lookup yields CDR1 MGHRA and CDR2 YSYEKL. The CDR3 length is 14 residues. V was clipped by 1 base and J by 0 bases, with 7 bases between them. CDR3 DNA sequence: TGCGCCAGCAGCCAAGGCACAAGCTCCTACGAGCAGTACTTC. Protein sequence: CASSQGTSSYEQYF.

This chain links TRBV4-1 with TRBJ1-5, with a weak D call TRBD1 (5 bases). The ends were cut back, 0 bases at V and 4 bases at J, with 25 bases in the middle. This CDR3 is built from 20 residues. CDR1 and CDR2 (germline): MGHRA, YSYEKL. The chain's CDR3 is CASSQESGHWGLPTNQPQHF. The CDR3 nucleotides read TGCGCCAGCAGCCAAGAAAGTGGGCATTGGGGACTCCCTACGAATCAGCCCCAGCATTTT.

The CDR3 here is CASSTRQGAGGNTIYF. CDR3 nucleotides: TGTGCCAGCAGCACACGACAGGGGGCAGGTGGAAACACCATATATTTT. V and J are TRBV7-2 and TRBJ1-3, with 10 bases aligning to TRBD1. With 5 bases clipped from V and 3 bases from J, the junction kept 7 bases outside the gene matches. In germline, CDR1 is SGHTA, CDR2 FQGNSA. The CDR3 has 16 amino acids.

The J gene is TRBJ2-3, the V gene TRBV5-8; weak D call: TRBD2 (5 bases). V lost 1 base to trimming and J lost 0 bases, with 12 bases between them. CDR1 is SGHTS, CDR2 YDEGEE, per germline. The CDR3 totals 16 residues. The CDR3 region has the DNA TGTGCCAGCAGCTTGTATTCGCGCGGGAGCACAGATACGCAGTATTTT. Its translation: CASSLYSRGSTDTQYF.

The V call is TRBV11-2, the J call TRBJ2-1; the D is unclear. The CDR3 sequence is 11 residues long. Germline CDR1 SGHAT, CDR2 FQNNGV. Trimming took 0 bases from V and 15 from J, leaving 9 bases between them. CDR3 nucleotides: TGTGCCAGCAGCTTAGATTTGGGCCGGTTCTTC. This codes for CASSLDLGRFF.

The chain has TRBV3-1 (or the pseudogene TRBV3-2) and TRBJ2-1; TRBD2 aligns across 9 bases. Germline trimming cut 0 bases from V and 7 bases from J; bases unmatched to any gene: 10. Per germline, CDR1 LGHDT and CDR2 YNNKEL (reference sequence). This CDR3 contains 17 residues. CDR3: CASSQEFGGGANNEQFF. CDR3 nucleotides: TGTGCCAGCAGCCAAGAGTTCGGCGGGGGGGCAAATAATGAGCAGTTCTTC.

The chain recombines TRBV5-5 with TRBJ1-4, with D maybe TRBD1 (5 bases). Germline loops: CDR1 SGHKS, CDR2 YYEKEE (reference sequence). The CDR3 sequence is 15 residues long. Trimming took off 4 bases at V and 6 bases at J, with 16 bases between the two ends. The CDR3 loop is CASSRVKGSDEKLFF. CDR3 DNA sequence: TGTGCCAGCAGCCGAGTGAAGGGGTCGGATGAAAAACTGTTTTTT.

CDR3 sequence: CASSRLAGGADTQYF. The CDR3 coding sequence is TGCGCCAGCAGCCGACTAGCGGGGGGGGCGGATACGCAGTATTTT. The chain combines TRBV5-1 with TRBJ2-3; 14 bases match TRBD2. There are 15 residues in the CDR3. Germline V gene data show CDR1 as SGHRS and CDR2 as YFSETQ. The V gene end was trimmed by 4 bases and the J gene end by 6 bases; junction bases not matched to a gene: 4.

The J gene is TRBJ2-7, the V gene TRBV18; 10 bases match TRBD1. Germline values: CDR1 KGHSH, CDR2 LQKENI. The CDR3 consists of 15 residues. Germline trimming cut 4 bases from V and 0 bases from J; bases unmatched to any gene: 3. CDR3 in DNA: TGTGCCAGCTCACTGGGACAGGGGAGCTCCTACGAGCAGTACTTC. Translated, it gives CASSLGQGSSYEQYF. The full variable domain, in which reference TRBV18 and TRBJ2-7 provide the parts outside the CDR3, is NAGVMQNPRHLVRRRGQEARLRCSPMKGHSHVYWYRQLPEEGLKFMVYLQKENIIDESGMPKERFSAEFPKEGPSILRIQQVVRGDSAAYFCASSLGQGSSYEQYFGPGTRLTVT.

This clone was observed once. CDR3 sequence reads: CAFGREGQPQHF. The CDR3 DNA reads as TGTGCCTTCGGCAGGGAAGGTCAGCCCCAGCATTTT. V usage is TRBV30 and J usage is TRBJ1-5; a weak D match, TRBD1 (5 bases). This CDR3 has 12 residues. The germline gives CDR1 GTSNPN, CDR2 SVGIG (reference sequence). The V and J ends lost 7 bases and 6 bases respectively, with 13 bases between them.

The gene calls are TRBV30 and TRBJ1-2; the match to TRBD1 covers 11 bases. Germline values: CDR1 GTSNPN, CDR2 SVGIG (reference sequence). The J segment lost 3 bases and the V segment lost 4 bases, leaving 1 base of the junction unmatched. The CDR3 is 13 amino acids. CDR3 loop: CAWKGQGDYGYTF. Written as DNA, the CDR3 is TGTGCCTGGAAGGGACAGGGGGACTATGGCTACACCTTC.